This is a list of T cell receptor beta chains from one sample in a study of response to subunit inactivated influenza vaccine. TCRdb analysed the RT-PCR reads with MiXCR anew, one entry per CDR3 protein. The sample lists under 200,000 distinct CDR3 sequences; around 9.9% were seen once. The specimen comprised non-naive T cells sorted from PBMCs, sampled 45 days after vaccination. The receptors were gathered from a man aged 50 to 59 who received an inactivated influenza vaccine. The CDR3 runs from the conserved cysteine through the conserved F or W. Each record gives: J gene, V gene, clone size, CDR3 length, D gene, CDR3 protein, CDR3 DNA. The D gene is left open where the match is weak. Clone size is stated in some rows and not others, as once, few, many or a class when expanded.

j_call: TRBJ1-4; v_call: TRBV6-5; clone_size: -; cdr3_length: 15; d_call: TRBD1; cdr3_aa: CASSYRDSLNEKLFF; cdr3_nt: TGTGCCAGCAGTTACCGGGACAGCTTAAATGAAAAACTGTTTTTT
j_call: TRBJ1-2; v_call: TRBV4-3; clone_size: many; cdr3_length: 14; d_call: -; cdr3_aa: CASSQGLQGNGYTF; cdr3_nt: TGCGCCAGCAGCCAAGGTCTCCAGGGCAATGGCTACACCTTC
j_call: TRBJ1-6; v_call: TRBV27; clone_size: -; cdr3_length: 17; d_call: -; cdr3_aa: CASSPPPLQAGNSPLHF; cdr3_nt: TGTGCCAGCAGCCCCCCACCCTTGCAGGCTGGAAATTCACCCCTCCACTTT
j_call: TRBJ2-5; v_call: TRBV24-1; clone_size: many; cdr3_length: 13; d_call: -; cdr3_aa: CATSEAGVETQYF; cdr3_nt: TGTGCCACCAGTGAGGCAGGGGTAGAGACCCAGTACTTC
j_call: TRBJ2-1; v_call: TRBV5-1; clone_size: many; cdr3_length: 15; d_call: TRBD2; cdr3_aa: CASSSAGGTYNEQFF; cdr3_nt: TGCGCCAGCAGCTCAGCGGGAGGAACATACAATGAGCAGTTCTTC
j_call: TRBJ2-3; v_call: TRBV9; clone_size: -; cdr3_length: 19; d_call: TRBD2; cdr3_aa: CASSVGYWTSGGMADTQYF; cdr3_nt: TGTGCCAGCAGCGTAGGATATTGGACTAGCGGGGGGATGGCAGATACGCAGTATTTT
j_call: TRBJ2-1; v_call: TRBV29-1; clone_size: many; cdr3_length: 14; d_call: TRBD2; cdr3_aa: CSVEERTGTRFPFF; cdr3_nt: TGCAGCGTTGAAGAACGTACCGGGACTAGGTTTCCTTTCTTC
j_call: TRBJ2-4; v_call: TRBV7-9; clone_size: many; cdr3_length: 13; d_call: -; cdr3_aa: CASSLVFLDIQYF; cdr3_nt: TGTGCCAGCAGCTTAGTCTTCTTGGACATTCAGTACTTC
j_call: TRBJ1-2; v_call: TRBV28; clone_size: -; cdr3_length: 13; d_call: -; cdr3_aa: CASSTPPTWGYTF; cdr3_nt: TGTGCCAGCTCAACGCCCCCCACGTGGGGCTACACCTTC
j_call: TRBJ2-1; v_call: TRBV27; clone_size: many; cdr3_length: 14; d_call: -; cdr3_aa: CASSPSRSHNEQFF; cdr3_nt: TGTGCCAGCAGCCCCTCCCGCTCCCACAATGAGCAGTTCTTC
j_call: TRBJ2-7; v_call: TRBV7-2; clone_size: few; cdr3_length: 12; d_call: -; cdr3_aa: CASSWGVGEQYF; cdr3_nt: TGTGCCAGCAGCTGGGGGGTTGGCGAGCAGTACTTC
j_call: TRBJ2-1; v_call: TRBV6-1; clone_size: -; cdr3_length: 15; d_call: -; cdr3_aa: CASSPTGGFYNEQFF; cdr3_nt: TGTGCCAGCAGCCCGACGGGGGGCTTCTACAATGAGCAGTTCTTC
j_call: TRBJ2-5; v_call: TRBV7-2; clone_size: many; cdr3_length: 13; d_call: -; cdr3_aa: CASSWTEQETQYF; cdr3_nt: TGTGCCAGCAGCTGGACAGAACAAGAGACCCAGTACTTC
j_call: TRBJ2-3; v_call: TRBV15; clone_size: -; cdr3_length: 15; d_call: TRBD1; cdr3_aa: CATSFGQGRGDTQYF; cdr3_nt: TGTGCCACCAGCTTCGGACAGGGACGAGGAGATACGCAGTATTTT
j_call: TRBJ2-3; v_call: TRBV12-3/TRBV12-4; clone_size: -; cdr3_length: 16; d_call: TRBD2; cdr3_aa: CASSPGIAGGPDTQYF; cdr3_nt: TGTGCCAGCAGCCCAGGGATAGCGGGAGGGCCAGATACGCAGTATTTT
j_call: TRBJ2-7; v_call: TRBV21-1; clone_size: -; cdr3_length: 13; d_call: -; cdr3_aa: CASSKVWQFEQYF; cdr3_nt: TGTGCCAGCAGCAAAGTGTGGCAGTTCGAGCAGTACTTC
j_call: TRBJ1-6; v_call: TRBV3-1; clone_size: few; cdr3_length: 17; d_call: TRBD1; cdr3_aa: CASSQAGTGGVGSPLHF; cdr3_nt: TGTGCCAGCAGTCAAGCCGGGACAGGGGGCGTAGGTTCACCCCTCCACTTT
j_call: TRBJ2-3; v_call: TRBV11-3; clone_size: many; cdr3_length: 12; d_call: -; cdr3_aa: CASSLALGTQYF; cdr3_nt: TGTGCCAGCAGCTTAGCTCTTGGTACGCAGTATTTT
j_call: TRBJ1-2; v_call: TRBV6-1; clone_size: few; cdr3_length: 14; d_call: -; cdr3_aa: CASTGLGADYGYTF; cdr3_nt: TGTGCCAGCACTGGTCTGGGGGCAGACTATGGCTACACCTTC
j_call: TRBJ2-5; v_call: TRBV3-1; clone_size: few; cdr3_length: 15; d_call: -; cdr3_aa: CASSQVFGGTETQYF; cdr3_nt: TGTGCCAGCAGCCAAGTGTTTGGGGGGACAGAGACCCAGTACTTC
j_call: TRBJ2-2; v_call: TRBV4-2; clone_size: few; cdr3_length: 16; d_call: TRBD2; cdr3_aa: CASSQGLAGGDGELFF; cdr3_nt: TGTGCCAGCAGCCAGGGACTAGCGGGAGGGGATGGGGAGCTGTTTTTT
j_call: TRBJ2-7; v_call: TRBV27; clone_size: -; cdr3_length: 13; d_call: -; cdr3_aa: CASSYLPGYEHYF; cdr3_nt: TGTGCCAGCAGTTATCTACCCGGTTACGAGCATTACTTC
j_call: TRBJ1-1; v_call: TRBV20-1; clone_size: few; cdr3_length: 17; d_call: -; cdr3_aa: CSAADRSQGSMNTEAFF; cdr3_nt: TGCAGTGCTGCCGACAGAAGCCAAGGATCCATGAACACTGAAGCTTTCTTT
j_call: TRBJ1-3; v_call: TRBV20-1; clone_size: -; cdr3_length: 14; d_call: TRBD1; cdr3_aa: CSALDRVPGNTIYF; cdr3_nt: TGCAGTGCTCTCGACAGGGTTCCCGGAAACACCATATATTTT
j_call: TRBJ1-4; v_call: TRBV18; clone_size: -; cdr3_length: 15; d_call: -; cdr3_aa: CASSPTRGRGEKLFF; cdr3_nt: TGTGCCAGCTCACCAACCCGGGGGCGCGGGGAAAAACTGTTTTTT
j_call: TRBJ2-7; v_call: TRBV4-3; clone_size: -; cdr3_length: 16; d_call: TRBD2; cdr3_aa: CASSQDRAGGIDEQYF; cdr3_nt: TGCGCCAGCAGCCAAGATCGAGCGGGAGGGATCGACGAGCAGTACTTC
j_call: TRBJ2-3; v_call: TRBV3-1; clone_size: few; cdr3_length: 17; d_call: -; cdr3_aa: CASSQDLRRGGTDTQYF; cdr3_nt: TGTGCCAGCAGCCAAGATCTTAGGCGGGGTGGCACAGATACGCAGTATTTT
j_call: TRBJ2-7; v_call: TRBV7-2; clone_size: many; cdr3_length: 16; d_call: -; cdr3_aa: CASSLGAAALSYEQYF; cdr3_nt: TGTGCCAGCAGCTTAGGTGCGGCGGCTTTATCCTACGAGCAGTACTTC
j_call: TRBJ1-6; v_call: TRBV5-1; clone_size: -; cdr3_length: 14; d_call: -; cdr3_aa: CASSGGQINSPLHF; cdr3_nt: TGCGCCAGCAGCGGCGGACAGATAAATTCACCCCTCCACTTT
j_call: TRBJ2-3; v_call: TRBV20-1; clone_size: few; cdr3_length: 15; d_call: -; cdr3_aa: CSARGARAITDTQYF; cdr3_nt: TGCAGTGCTAGAGGCGCCCGGGCTATCACAGATACGCAGTATTTT
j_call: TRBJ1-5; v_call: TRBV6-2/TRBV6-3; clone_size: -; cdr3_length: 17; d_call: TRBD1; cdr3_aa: CASSYSGTGGLRQPQHF; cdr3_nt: TGTGCCAGCAGTTACTCAGGGACAGGGGGCCTCCGGCAGCCCCAGCATTTT
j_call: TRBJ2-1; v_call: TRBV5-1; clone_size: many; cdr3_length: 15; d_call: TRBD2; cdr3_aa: CASSNRTSGGYEQFF; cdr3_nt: TGCGCCAGCAGCAATCGGACTAGCGGGGGCTATGAGCAGTTCTTC
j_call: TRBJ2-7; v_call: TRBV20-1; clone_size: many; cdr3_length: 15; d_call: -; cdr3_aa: CSAVVRGAYSYEQYF; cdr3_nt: TGCAGTGCTGTGGTACGGGGGGCATACTCCTACGAGCAGTACTTC
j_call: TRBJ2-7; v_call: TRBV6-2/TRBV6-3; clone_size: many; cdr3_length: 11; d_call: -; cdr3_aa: CASSYDYEQYF; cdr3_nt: TGTGCCAGCAGTTATGATTACGAGCAGTACTTC
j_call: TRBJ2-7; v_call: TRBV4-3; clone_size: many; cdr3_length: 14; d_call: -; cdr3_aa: CASSQDWGTYEQYF; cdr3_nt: TGCGCCAGCAGCCAAGATTGGGGTACCTACGAGCAGTACTTC
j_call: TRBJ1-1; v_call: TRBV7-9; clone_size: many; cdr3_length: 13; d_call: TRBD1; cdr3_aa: CASGQEMNTEAFF; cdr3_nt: TGTGCCAGCGGACAGGAAATGAACACTGAAGCTTTCTTT
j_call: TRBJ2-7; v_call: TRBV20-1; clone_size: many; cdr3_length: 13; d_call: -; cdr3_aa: CSARDGGHGEQYF; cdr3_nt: TGCAGTGCTAGAGATGGGGGGCACGGCGAGCAGTACTTC
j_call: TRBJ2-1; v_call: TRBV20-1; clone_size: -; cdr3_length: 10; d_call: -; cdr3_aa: CSATDNEQFF; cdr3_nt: TGCAGTGCGACAGACAATGAGCAGTTCTTC
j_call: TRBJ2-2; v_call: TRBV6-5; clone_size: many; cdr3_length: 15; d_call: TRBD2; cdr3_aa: CASSKLAGGTGELFF; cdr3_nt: TGTGCCAGCAGCAAACTAGCGGGGGGTACCGGGGAGCTGTTTTTT
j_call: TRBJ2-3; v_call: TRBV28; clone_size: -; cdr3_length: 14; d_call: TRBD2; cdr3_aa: CASSPPGLAGSPYF; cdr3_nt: TGTGCCAGCAGCCCCCCCGGACTAGCGGGAAGCCCATATTTT
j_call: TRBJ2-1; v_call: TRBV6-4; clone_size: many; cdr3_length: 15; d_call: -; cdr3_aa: CASSDKEGAHNEQFF; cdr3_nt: TGTGCCAGCAGTGATAAGGAGGGGGCCCACAATGAGCAGTTCTTC
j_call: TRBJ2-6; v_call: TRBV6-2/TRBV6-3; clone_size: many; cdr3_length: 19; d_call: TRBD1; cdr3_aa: CASSYSSRGHFSGANVLTF; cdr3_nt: TGTGCCAGCAGTTACTCGAGCAGGGGGCACTTCTCTGGGGCCAACGTCCTGACTTTC
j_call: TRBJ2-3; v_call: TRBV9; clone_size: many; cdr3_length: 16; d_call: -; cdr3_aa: CASSPLVGVDTDTQYF; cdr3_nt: TGTGCCAGCAGCCCCCTTGTAGGGGTGGACACAGATACGCAGTATTTT
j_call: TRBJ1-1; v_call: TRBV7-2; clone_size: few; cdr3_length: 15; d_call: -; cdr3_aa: CASSLTGRGSTEAFF; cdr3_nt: TGTGCCAGCAGCCTAACAGGTAGGGGTTCGACTGAAGCTTTCTTT
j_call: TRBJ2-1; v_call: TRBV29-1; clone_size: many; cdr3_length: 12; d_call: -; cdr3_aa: CSVDPGLYEQFF; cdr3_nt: TGCAGCGTGGATCCGGGGCTTTATGAGCAGTTCTTC
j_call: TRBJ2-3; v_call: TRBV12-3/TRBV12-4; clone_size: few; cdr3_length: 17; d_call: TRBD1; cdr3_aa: CASSLTGVLPPVDTQYF; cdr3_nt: TGTGCCAGCAGTCTCACAGGGGTCCTCCCCCCGGTCGATACGCAGTATTTT
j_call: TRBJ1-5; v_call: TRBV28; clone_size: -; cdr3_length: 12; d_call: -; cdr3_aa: CAAQGRGQPQHF; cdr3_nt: TGTGCCGCCCAAGGGAGAGGTCAGCCCCAGCATTTT
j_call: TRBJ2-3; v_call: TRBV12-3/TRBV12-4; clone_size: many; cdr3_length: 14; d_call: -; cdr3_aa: CASSTDIRTDTQYF; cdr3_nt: TGTGCCAGCAGCACAGACATACGCACAGATACGCAGTATTTT
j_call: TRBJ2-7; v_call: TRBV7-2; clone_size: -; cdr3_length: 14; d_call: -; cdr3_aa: CASSLEWGPYEQYF; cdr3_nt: TGTGCCAGCAGCTTAGAATGGGGCCCCTACGAGCAGTACTTC
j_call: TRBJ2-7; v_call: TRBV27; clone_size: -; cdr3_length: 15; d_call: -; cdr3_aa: CASKATQFTPYEQYF; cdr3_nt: TGTGCCAGCAAAGCCACCCAGTTCACCCCCTACGAGCAGTACTTC
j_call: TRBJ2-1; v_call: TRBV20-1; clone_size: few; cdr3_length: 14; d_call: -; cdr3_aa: CSASLGPPPNEQFF; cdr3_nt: TGCAGTGCTAGCCTGGGCCCTCCCCCGAATGAGCAGTTCTTC
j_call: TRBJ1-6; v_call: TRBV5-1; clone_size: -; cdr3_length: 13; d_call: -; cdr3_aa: CASSPSLNSPLHF; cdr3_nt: TGCGCCAGCAGCCCCTCCTTAAATTCACCCCTCCACTTT
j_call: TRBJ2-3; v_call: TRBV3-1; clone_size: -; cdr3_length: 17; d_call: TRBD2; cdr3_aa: CASSQGLSGGRTDTQYF; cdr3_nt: TGTGCCAGCAGCCAAGGGCTTAGCGGGGGGCGCACAGATACGCAGTATTTT
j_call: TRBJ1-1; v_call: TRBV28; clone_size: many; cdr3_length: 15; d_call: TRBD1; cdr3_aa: CASSRQGARRTEAFF; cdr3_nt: TGTGCCAGCAGCAGACAGGGGGCTAGGAGGACTGAAGCTTTCTTT